Following are 7 T cell receptor beta chains from one sample sequenced in a study of T-cell memory formation after mild COVID-19 (dated by TCRdb to the early 2020s). Library creation used 5' RACE. Sequencing was carried out with an Illumina NovaSeq 6000. TCRdb redid the processing of the public reads, applying fastp at Q25 and MiXCR, and retained in-frame beta chains. Every CDR3 protein is listed once, alongside the most common genes and DNA of its rows. Present in this sample are 250,000 to 350,000 distinct CDR3 sequences, more than 15% of which were seen just once. Of the sample, approximately 23% is held by the ten largest clones. The sequencing sample was made of PBMCs or a T cell subset sorted from them (not recorded which). Receptors originate from a young man who had mild COVID-19 (a few samples of this study predate the infection). The sample titles of this study are shuffled in the database, so cell type and time point are left out; the donor was told from shared clones.

This clonotype was detected a few times. The chain joins TRBV18 to TRBJ2-1, with D unclear. With 4 bases removed from V and 5 bases from J, the gap between germline ends came to 9 bases. The germline V gene encodes CDR1 KGHSH and CDR2 LQKENI. This CDR3 comprises 13 residues. The CDR3 sequence: CASSRPQHNEQFF. CDR3 sequence (DNA): TGTGCCAGCTCACGGCCGCAGCACAATGAGCAGTTCTTC.

This rearrangement joins TRBV29-1 to TRBJ1-2; D unresolved. V dropped 3 bases and J dropped 0 bases, with 11 bases sitting between them. This CDR3 has 14 residues. Germline values: CDR1 SQVTM, CDR2 ANQGSEA. For the CDR3, the DNA is TGCAGCGTTGATACTGCCCTTACTAACTATGGCTACACCTTC. This encodes CSVDTALTNYGYTF.

This clonotype turned up a few times. This sequence joins TRBV9 and TRBJ2-3, with 7 nucleotides matching TRBD2. Germline V gene sequence: CDR1 SGDLS, CDR2 YYNGEE. Trimming took 2 bases from V and 2 from J; bases not matched to a gene: 5. This CDR3 is built from 15 residues. In DNA, the CDR3 is TGTGCCAGCAGCGTCGCGGGGGAGAACACAGATACGCAGTATTTT. Its translation is CASSVAGENTDTQYF.

This clonotype was seen a few times. V is TRBV20-1 and J is TRBJ1-5; TRBD1 might be the D (6 bases). CDR3 length: 14 residues. The V end lost 5 bases, the J end lost 3 bases, and 14 bases lay between the germline ends. The germline V gene encodes CDR1 DFQATT and CDR2 SNEGSKA (reference sequence). CDR3: CSAHQDRLNQPQHF. CDR3 DNA: TGCAGTGCTCACCAAGACAGGCTCAATCAGCCCCAGCATTTT.

The rearrangement links TRBV4-3 to TRBJ2-1, with D perhaps assigned TRBD1 or TRBD2 (7 bases each). Trimming stripped 1 base from V and 3 bases from J, with 13 bases between. Germline V gene lookup returns CDR1 LGHNA and CDR2 YSLEER. There are 16 residues in the CDR3. For the CDR3, the DNA is TGCGCCAGCAGCCAAGGTGCAGGGGGGGGCTACAATGAGCAGTTCTTC. This gives the protein CASSQGAGGGYNEQFF.

V gene TRBV7-2 combines with J gene TRBJ2-7, with 7 bases aligning to TRBD2. Germline lookup yields CDR1 SGHTA and CDR2 FQGNSA. CDR3 length equals 14 residues. The ends lost 5 bases at V and 2 bases at J; junction bases unmatched: 6. The CDR3 loop reads CASSAGGGTYEQYF. The CDR3 DNA sequence: TGTGCCAGCAGCGCCGGCGGGGGAACCTACGAGCAGTACTTC.

The rearrangement joins TRBV2 to TRBJ1-5; D may be TRBD1 (5 bases). Germline loops: CDR1 SNHLY, CDR2 FYNNEI. Trimming pared 6 bases from V and 6 bases from J, leaving 12 bases between. The CDR3 has 13 amino acids. CDR3 amino acids: CASSSGSGQPQHF. CDR3 DNA: TGTGCCAGCAGCTCAGGGTCGGGTCAGCCCCAGCATTTT.